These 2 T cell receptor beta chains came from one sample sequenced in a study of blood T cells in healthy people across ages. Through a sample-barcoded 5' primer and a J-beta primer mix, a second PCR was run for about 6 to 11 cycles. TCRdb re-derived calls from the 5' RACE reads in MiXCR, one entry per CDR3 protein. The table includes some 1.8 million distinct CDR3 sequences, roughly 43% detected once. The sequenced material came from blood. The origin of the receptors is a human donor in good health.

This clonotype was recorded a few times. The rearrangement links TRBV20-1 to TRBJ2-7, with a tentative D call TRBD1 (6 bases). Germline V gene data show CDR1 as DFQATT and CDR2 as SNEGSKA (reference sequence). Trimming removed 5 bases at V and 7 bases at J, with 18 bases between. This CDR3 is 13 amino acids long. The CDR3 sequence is CSASQTGSGEQYF. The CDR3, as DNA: TGCAGTGCTTCCCAGACAGGTTCGGGGGAGCAGTACTTC.

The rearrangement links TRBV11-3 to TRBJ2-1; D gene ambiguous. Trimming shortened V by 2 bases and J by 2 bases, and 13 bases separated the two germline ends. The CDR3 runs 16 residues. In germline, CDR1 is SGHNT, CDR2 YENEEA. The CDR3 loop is CASSLLRWQAYNEQFF. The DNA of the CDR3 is TGTGCCAGCAGCTTACTTCGGTGGCAGGCCTACAATGAGCAGTTCTTC.